A single sample is the source of the 20 T cell receptor beta chains below, sequenced in a study of beta chain features in type 1 diabetes. As every portion of the isolated RNA was reverse transcribed, the sequencing read expressed TCRB transcripts. TCRdb's copy holds only in-frame clones and misses some; the assay was immunoSEQ multiplex PCR. The table lists approximately 140,000 clones, about 44% of them singletons. Specimen: Tregs from blood. These receptors were obtained from a man aged 18-30 years in good health.

The J gene is TRBJ2-2, the V gene TRBV9; possible D gene TRBD2, 6 bases. Trimming pared 7 bases from V and 3 bases from J, leaving 13 bases between. The germline gives CDR1 SGDLS, CDR2 YYNGEE. The CDR3 contains 14 residues. The CDR3 DNA reads as TGTGCCAGCCGGGCGGGGCGCTACACCGGGGAGCTGTTTTTT. The encoded protein is CASRAGRYTGELFF.

The chain is built from TRBV28 and TRBJ2-5; D is unresolved. The end of the DNA is better explained by TRBJ2-7, so the J call may be wrong. The germline V gene has CDR1 MDHEN and CDR2 SYDVKM. This CDR3 is 14 amino acids long. DNA for the CDR3: TGTGCCAGCAGACTTACAGCTCCCGCCTACGAGCAGTACTTC. Translating it yields CASRLTAPAYEQYF.

This clone was seen a handful of times. The rearrangement links TRBV5-1 to TRBJ2-7; TRBD2 might be the D (5 bases). Trimming took off 4 bases at V and 3 bases at J, with 17 bases between the two ends. From germline, CDR1 is SGHRS and CDR2 YFSETQ. CDR3 size: 15 residues. The CDR3 is CASSVPSGAGYEQYF. The CDR3 DNA is TGCGCCAGCAGCGTCCCCTCTGGCGCGGGCTACGAGCAGTACTTC.

The chain combines TRBV28 with TRBJ1-1; 7 positions agree with TRBD1. CDR1 MDHEN and CDR2 SYDVKM come from the germline V gene. V lost 3 bases, J lost 3 bases, and 4 bases stayed unmatched. This CDR3 spans 14 amino acids. As DNA, the CDR3 is TGTGCCAGCAGTTTTTCGGGACAGCACACTGAAGCTTTCTTT. The encoded protein is CASSFSGQHTEAFF. The full variable domain, in which reference TRBV28 and TRBJ1-1 provide the parts outside the CDR3, is DVKVTQSSRYLVKRTGEKVFLECVQDMDHENMFWYRQDPGLGLRLIYFSYDVKMKEKGDIPEGYSVSREKKERFSLILESASTNQTSMYLCASSFSGQHTEAFFGQGTRLTVV.

The genes are TRBV13 and TRBJ2-5; TRBD1 is a possible D gene (5 bases). Trimming stripped 0 bases from V and 0 bases from J, with 17 bases between. Per the germline V gene, CDR1 is PRHDT and CDR2 is FYEKMQ (reference sequence). The CDR3 runs to 18 residues. The CDR3 reads CASSLGLGRGSYQETQYF. The CDR3 region has the DNA TGTGCCAGCAGCTTAGGCTTAGGAAGGGGTTCTTACCAAGAGACCCAGTACTTC.

V is TRBV5-1 and J is TRBJ2-7; tentatively, D is TRBD2 (7 bases). CDR3 size: 15 residues. Trimming took off 3 bases at V and 2 bases at J, with 15 bases between the two ends. From germline, CDR1 is SGHRS and CDR2 YFSETQ. In DNA, the CDR3 is TGCGCCAGCAGCTCGATAGGGGGAGGGCCCTACGAGCAGTACTTC. It translates to CASSSIGGGPYEQYF.

This rearrangement joins TRBV6-5 to TRBJ1-1; the D gene is possibly TRBD1 (5 bases). V gave up 2 bases and J gave up 0 bases, with 7 bases separating them. CDR3 length: 14 amino acids. Germline loops: CDR1 MNHEY, CDR2 SVGAGI. CDR3 DNA: TGTGCCAGCAGTTACGGGACTATGAACACTGAAGCTTTCTTT. Its protein is CASSYGTMNTEAFF.

The genes are TRBV9 and TRBJ2-3, with 12 bases identical to TRBD2. This CDR3 is built from 16 residues. V shed 4 bases, J shed 5 bases, and the junction held 8 bases outside the gene matches. Germline CDR1 and CDR2: SGDLS and YYNGEE. CDR3 in DNA: TGTGCCAGCAGCCCCCGGACTAGCGGGACCGAAGATACGCAGTATTTT. Amino acids: CASSPRTSGTEDTQYF.

This clone has only a few counts. This chain joins TRBV9 and TRBJ2-5; possibly TRBD2 for D (5 bases). The germline V gene encodes CDR1 SGDLS and CDR2 YYNGEE. This CDR3 spans 13 amino acids. The V and J ends lost 3 bases and 5 bases respectively, with 11 bases between them. This chain's CDR3 is CASSAQGSETQYF. The DNA for the CDR3 is TGTGCCAGCAGCGCCCAAGGGAGCGAGACCCAGTACTTC.

V is TRBV28 and J is TRBJ1-1, with D unclear. Germline V gene sequence: CDR1 MDHEN, CDR2 SYDVKM. The ends were cut back, 2 bases at V and 11 bases at J, with 9 bases in the middle. The CDR3 contains 11 residues. The CDR3 protein is CASSLRKRAFF. CDR3 in DNA: TGTGCCAGCAGTTTACGTAAACGGGCTTTCTTT.

The sample holds a few counts of this clone. CDR3 in amino acids: CASRQGGNTIYF. The DNA of the CDR3 is TGTGCCAGCAGACAGGGAGGAAACACCATATATTTT. The chain links TRBV28 to TRBJ1-3; TRBD1 is a possible D gene (6 bases). Germline V CDR1 and CDR2: MDHEN, SYDVKM. The V gene lost 6 bases and the J gene lost 4 bases, with 7 bases spanning the gap. The CDR3 is made up of 12 amino acids.

This chain's CDR3 is CASSSGLSGSNTRETQYF. DNA for the CDR3: TGTGCCAGCAGCTCAGGTCTCAGCGGGAGTAATACGAGGGAGACCCAGTACTTC. The V gene is TRBV7-9, the J gene TRBJ2-5; TRBD2 aligns across 8 bases. Trimming cost V 4 bases and J 5 bases; bases outside gene matches: 18. This CDR3 is built from 18 residues. The germline CDR1 and CDR2 sequences are SEHNR and FQNEAQ (reference sequence).

The chain recombines TRBV7-6 with TRBJ2-1, with TRBD2 as a possible D gene (7 bases). The germline CDR1 and CDR2 sequences are SGHVS and FNYEAQ. V was trimmed by 4 bases and J by 2 bases, leaving 15 bases between them. This CDR3 comprises 16 residues. The CDR3: CASSSAGAKAYNEQFF. DNA for the CDR3: TGTGCCAGCAGCTCCGCGGGGGCAAAGGCCTACAATGAGCAGTTCTTC.

The chain combines TRBV29-1 with TRBJ1-5, with D unclear. With 4 bases removed from V and 4 bases from J, the gap between germline ends came to 14 bases. The CDR3 spans 14 residues. CDR1 and CDR2 (germline): SQVTM, ANQGSEA. The DNA of the CDR3 is TGCAGCGTTGCGGTTGGGATAGCGAATCAGCCCCAGCATTTT. Its translation is CSVAVGIANQPQHF.

The chain links TRBV29-1 to TRBJ2-5, with 9 bases matching TRBD2. Germline trimming cut 4 bases from V and 0 bases from J; bases unmatched to any gene: 9. The CDR3 is made up of 16 amino acids. CDR1 SQVTM and CDR2 ANQGSEA come from the germline V gene. The CDR3 spells CSVGIGSGGNQETQYF. CDR3 sequence (DNA): TGCAGCGTTGGCATAGGGAGCGGGGGGAACCAAGAGACCCAGTACTTC.

In this sample, this clone turned up a few times. The V and J genes are TRBV30 and TRBJ2-7; D is perhaps TRBD1 (6 bases). Germline values: CDR1 GTSNPN, CDR2 SVGIG (reference sequence). V lost 8 bases, J lost 5 bases, and 28 bases lay in between. There are 16 residues in the CDR3. The CDR3 loop is CAGAPPDRSPSHEQYF. Here the CDR3 DNA reads TGTGCCGGTGCCCCCCCAGACAGGTCCCCGAGCCACGAGCAGTACTTC.

This chain joins TRBV4-2 and TRBJ1-3, with a possible D match to TRBD1 (5 bases). V shed 0 bases and J shed 0 bases, with 9 bases lying between them. The CDR3 loop spans 16 amino acids. Germline V gene data show CDR1 as LGHNA and CDR2 as YNFKEQ. CDR3 sequence: CASSQDQGLSGNTIYF. Written as DNA, the CDR3 is TGTGCCAGCAGCCAAGATCAGGGACTCTCTGGAAACACCATATATTTT.

The table lists this clone with a few counts. The CDR3 sequence: CASKTQGWNTEAFF. Here the CDR3 DNA reads TGTGCCAGCAAAACACAGGGTTGGAACACTGAAGCTTTCTTT. V is TRBV6-5 and J is TRBJ1-1, with D maybe TRBD1 (6 bases). V lost 7 bases and J 1 base, leaving 13 bases between the germline ends. Germline lookup yields CDR1 MNHEY and CDR2 SVGAGI. This CDR3 contains 14 residues.

On this clone itself: It is unclear where the CDR3 begins or ends on the DNA, so no DNA is shown, and the CDR3 is as TCRdb lists it. The V gene is TRBV7-2, the J gene TRBJ2-2; TRBD2 is the table's D call, not checked against the DNA. The CDR3 totals 16 residues, both ends included. The V gene's germline CDR1 is SGHTA and CDR2 FQGNSA. The CDR3: CASSFGSGVFTGELFF.

This clone was seen a single time. This rearrangement joins TRBV7-9 to TRBJ1-2, with D possibly matching TRBD1 (6 bases). Per germline, CDR1 SEHNR and CDR2 FQNEAQ (reference sequence). Deletions cut 5 bases from V and 5 bases from J, with 15 bases between. The CDR3 length is 14 residues. The CDR3 DNA follows: TGTGCCAGCAGCGTAAACGGGAGGGGGTATGGCTACACCTTC. Translated: CASSVNGRGYGYTF.